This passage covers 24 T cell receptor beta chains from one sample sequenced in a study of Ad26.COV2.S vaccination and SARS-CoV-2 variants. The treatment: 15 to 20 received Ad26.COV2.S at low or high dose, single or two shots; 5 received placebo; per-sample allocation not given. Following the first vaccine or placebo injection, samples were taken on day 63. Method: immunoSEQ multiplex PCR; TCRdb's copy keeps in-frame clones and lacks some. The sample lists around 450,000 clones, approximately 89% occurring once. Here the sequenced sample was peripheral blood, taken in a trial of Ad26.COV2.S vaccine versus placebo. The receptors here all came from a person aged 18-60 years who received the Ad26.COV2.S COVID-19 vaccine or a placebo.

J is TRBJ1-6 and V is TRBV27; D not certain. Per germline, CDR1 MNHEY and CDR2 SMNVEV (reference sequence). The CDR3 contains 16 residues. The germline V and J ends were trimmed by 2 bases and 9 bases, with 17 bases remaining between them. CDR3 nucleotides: TGTGCCAGCAGTTTAGAGGTGGACCCCCGTCGTTCACCCCTCCACTTT. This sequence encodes CASSLEVDPRRSPLHF.

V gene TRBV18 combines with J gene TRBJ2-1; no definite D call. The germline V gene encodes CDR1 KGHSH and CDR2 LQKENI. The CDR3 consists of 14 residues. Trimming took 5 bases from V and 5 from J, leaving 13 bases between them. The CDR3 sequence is CASSDSWLDNEQFF. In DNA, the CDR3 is TGTGCCAGCTCAGACTCCTGGTTAGACAATGAGCAGTTCTTC. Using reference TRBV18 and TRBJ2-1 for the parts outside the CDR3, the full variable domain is NAGVMQNPRHLVRRRGQEARLRCSPMKGHSHVYWYRQLPEEGLKFMVYLQKENIIDESGMPKERFSAEFPKEGPSILRIQQVVRGDSAAYFCASSDSWLDNEQFFGPGTRLTVL.

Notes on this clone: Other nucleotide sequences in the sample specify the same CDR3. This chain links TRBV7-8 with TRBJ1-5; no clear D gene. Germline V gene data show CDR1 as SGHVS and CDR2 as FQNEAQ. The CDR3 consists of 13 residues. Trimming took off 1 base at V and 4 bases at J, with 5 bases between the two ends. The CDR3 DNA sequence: TGTGCCAGCAGCTTAGTGGTGAATCAGCCCCAGCATTTT. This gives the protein CASSLVVNQPQHF.

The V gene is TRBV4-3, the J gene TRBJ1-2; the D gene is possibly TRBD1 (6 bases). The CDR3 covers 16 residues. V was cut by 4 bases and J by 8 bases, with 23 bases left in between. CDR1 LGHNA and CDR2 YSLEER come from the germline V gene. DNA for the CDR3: TGCGCCAGCAGCCCCCAGTTCTTGACAGGAGAAAGGGGCTACACCTTC. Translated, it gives CASSPQFLTGERGYTF.

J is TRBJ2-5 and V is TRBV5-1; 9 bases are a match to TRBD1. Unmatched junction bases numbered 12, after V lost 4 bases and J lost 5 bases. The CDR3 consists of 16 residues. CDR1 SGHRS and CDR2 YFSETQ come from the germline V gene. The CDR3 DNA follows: TGCGCCAGCAGCGTCTACGGACAGGGGATGGGTGAGACCCAGTACTTC. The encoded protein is CASSVYGQGMGETQYF.

CDR3 nucleotides: TGTGCCAGCCGATCGCTAGCGGGAGGAGATACGCAGTATTTT. Translation: CASRSLAGGDTQYF. The J gene is TRBJ2-3, the V gene TRBV11-3; 11 bases are shared with TRBD2. Trimming cost V 8 bases and J 5 bases; bases outside gene matches: 6. The CDR3 consists of 14 residues. CDR1 SGHNT and CDR2 YENEEA come from the germline V gene.

The DNA of the CDR3 is TGTGCCAGCAGTCTGGGGGACAGCTATGGCTACACCTTC. This sequence encodes CASSLGDSYGYTF. The V gene is TRBV12-3 or TRBV12-4, the J gene TRBJ1-2, with TRBD1 matching over 7 bases. The J segment lost 4 bases and the V segment lost 5 bases, leaving 4 bases of the junction unmatched. The CDR3 sequence is 13 residues long.

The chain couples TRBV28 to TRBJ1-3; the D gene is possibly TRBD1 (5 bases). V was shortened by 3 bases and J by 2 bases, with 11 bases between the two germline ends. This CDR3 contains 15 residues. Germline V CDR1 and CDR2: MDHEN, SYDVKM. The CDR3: CASSFVGGPGNTIYF. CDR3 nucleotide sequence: TGTGCCAGCAGTTTTGTTGGGGGACCTGGAAACACCATATATTTT.

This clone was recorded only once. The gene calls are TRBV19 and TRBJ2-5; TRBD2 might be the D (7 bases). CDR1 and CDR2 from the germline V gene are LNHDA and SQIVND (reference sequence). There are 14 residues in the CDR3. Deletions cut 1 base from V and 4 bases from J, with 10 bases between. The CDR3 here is CASSIGGGGETQYF. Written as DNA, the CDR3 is TGTGCCAGTAGTATAGGGGGAGGGGGAGAGACCCAGTACTTC.

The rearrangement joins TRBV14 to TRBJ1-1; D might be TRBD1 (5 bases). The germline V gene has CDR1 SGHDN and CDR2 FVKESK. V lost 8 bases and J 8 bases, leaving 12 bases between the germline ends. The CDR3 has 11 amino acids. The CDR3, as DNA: TGTGCCAGCGCCCAGGGATGGGAAGCTTTCTTT. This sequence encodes CASAQGWEAFF.

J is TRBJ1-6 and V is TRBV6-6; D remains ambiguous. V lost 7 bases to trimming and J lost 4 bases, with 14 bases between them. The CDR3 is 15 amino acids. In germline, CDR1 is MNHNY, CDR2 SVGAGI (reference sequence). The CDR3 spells CASNSNVQYNSPLHF. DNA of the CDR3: TGTGCCAGCAACTCGAACGTCCAATATAATTCACCCCTCCACTTT.

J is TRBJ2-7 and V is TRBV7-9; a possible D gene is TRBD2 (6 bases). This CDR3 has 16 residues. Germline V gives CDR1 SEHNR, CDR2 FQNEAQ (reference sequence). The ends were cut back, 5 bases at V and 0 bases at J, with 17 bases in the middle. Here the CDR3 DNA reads TGTGCCAGCAGCCGCGCGGGGCGAAGGAGCTCCTACGAGCAGTACTTC. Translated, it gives CASSRAGRRSSYEQYF.

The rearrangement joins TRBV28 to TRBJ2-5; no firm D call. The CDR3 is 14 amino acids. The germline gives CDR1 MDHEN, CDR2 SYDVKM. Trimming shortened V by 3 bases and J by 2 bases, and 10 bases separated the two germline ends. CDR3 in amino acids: CASSFAPGQETQYF. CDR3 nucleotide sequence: TGTGCCAGCAGTTTCGCCCCCGGGCAAGAGACCCAGTACTTC.

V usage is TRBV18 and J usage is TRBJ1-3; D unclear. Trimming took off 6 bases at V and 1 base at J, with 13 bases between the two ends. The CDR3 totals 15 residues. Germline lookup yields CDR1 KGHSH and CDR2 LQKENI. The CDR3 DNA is TGTGCCAGCTCTCCCATTATTCCATCTGGAAACACCATATATTTT. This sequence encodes CASSPIIPSGNTIYF.

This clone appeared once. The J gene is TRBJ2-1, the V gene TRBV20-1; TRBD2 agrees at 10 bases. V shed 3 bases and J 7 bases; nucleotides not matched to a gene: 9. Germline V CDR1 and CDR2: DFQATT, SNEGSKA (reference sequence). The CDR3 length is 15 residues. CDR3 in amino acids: CSASNRAGGPNEQFF. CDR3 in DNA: TGCAGTGCTAGTAACCGAGCGGGGGGGCCAAATGAGCAGTTCTTC.

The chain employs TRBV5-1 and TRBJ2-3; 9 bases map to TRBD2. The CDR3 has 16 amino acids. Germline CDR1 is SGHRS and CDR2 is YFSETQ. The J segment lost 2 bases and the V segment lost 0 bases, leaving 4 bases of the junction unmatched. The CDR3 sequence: CASSLGTSASTDTQYF. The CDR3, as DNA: TGCGCCAGCAGCTTGGGGACTAGCGCCTCCACAGATACGCAGTATTTT.

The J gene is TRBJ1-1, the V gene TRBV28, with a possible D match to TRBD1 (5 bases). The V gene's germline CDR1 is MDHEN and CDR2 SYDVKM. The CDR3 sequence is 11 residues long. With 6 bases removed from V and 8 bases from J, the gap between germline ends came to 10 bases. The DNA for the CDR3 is TGTGCCAGCAGACCGGGACTAGAAGCTTTCTTT. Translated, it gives CASRPGLEAFF.

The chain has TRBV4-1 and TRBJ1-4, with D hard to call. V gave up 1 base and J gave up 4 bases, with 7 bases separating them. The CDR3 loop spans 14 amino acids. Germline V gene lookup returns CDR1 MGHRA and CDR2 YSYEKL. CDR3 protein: CASSQGQVNEKLFF. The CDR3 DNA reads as TGCGCCAGCAGCCAAGGGCAGGTTAATGAAAAACTGTTTTTT.

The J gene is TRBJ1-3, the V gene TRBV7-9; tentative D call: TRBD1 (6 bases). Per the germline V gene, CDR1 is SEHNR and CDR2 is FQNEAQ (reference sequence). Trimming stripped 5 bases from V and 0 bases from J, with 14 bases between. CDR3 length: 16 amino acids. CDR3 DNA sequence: TGTGCCAGCAGCAACAGGGTTATGAGCTCTGGAAACACCATATATTTT. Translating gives CASSNRVMSSGNTIYF.

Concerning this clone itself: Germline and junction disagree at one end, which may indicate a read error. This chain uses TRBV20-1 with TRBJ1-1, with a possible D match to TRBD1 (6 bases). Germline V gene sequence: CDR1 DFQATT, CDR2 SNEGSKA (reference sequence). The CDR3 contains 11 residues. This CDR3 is CRGKMGTEAFF. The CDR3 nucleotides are TGTAGGGGGAAGATGGGCACTGAAGCTTTCTTT.

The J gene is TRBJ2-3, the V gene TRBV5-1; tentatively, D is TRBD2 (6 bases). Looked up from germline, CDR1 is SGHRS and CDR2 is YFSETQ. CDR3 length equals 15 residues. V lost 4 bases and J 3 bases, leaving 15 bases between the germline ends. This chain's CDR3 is CASSPTAGRTDTQYF. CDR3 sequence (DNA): TGCGCCAGCAGCCCCACGGCGGGGAGGACAGATACGCAGTATTTT.

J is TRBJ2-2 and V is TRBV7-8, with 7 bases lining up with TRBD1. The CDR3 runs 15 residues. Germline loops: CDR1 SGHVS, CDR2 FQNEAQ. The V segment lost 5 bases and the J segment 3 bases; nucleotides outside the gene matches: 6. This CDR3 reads CASSAGQVDTGELFF. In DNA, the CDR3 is TGTGCCAGCAGCGCTGGACAGGTCGACACCGGGGAGCTGTTTTTT.

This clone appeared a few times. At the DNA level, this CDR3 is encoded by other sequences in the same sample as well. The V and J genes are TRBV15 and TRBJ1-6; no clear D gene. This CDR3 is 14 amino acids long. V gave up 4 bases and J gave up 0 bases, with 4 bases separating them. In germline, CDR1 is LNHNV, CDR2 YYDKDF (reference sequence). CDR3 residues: CATSTSSYNSPLHF. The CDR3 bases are TGTGCCACCAGCACGAGCTCCTATAATTCACCCCTCCACTTT. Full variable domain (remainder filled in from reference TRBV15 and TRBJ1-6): DAMVIQNPRYQVTQFGKPVTLSCSQTLNHNVMYWYQQKSSQAPKLLFHYYDKDFNNEADTPDNFQSRRPNTSFCFLDIRSPGLGDTAMYLCATSTSSYNSPLHFGNGTRLTVT.

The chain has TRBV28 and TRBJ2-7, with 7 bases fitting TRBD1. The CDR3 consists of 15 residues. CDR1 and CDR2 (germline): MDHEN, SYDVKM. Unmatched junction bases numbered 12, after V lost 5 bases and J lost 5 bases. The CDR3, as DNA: TGTGCCAGCAGTCCCACAGGGGCTTCTGTTGACGAGCAGTACGTC. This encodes CASSPTGASVDEQYV.